Listed below are T cell receptor beta chains from one sample, sequenced in a study of T cell responses to AZD1222 COVID-19 vaccine. Produced via immunoSEQ multiplex PCR; TCRdb's table is partial and in-frame only. Among around 99,000 clones listed, about 88% were seen once. Material: peripheral blood, obtained on day 0 of AZD1222 vaccination. These receptors all come from an adult in good health. CDR3s include the opening cysteine and the closing phenylalanine or tryptophan. The D gene is left open where the match is weak. Clone size is stated in some rows and not others, as once, few, many or a class when expanded.

j_call cdr3_length d_call clone_size v_call cdr3_nt cdr3_aa
TRBJ2-2 17 NA NA TRBV19 TGTGCCAGTAGACAACAGGGGGGGACCGCGAACACCGGGGAGCTGTTTTTT CASRQQGGTANTGELFF
TRBJ1-1 13 NA few TRBV7-9 TGTGCCAGCAGCTTAGAGCAGAACACTGAAGCTTTCTTT CASSLEQNTEAFF
TRBJ1-6 14 NA NA TRBV30 TGTGCCTGGACTCCCCGTTTCACGGATTCACCCCTCCACTTT CAWTPRFTDSPLHF
TRBJ1-2 15 NA once TRBV4-3 TGCGCCAGCAGCCAAGATTTTGTCCCTAACTATGGCTACACCTTC CASSQDFVPNYGYTF
TRBJ1-2 14 NA few TRBV19 TGTGCCAGTAGTATAGCGTCAGACATCCCTATCGAGGCCTTC CASSIASDIPIEAF
TRBJ2-1 15 NA NA TRBV7-2 TGTGCCAGCAGCATAAAACTGGGCCCTTTTGATGAGCAGTTCTTC CASSIKLGPFDEQFF
TRBJ2-5 16 NA NA TRBV9 TGTGCCAGCAGCGTAGCCCCCACGAGGGGCCAAGAGACCCAGTACTTC CASSVAPTRGQETQYF
TRBJ1-2 16 NA NA TRBV19 TGTGCCAGTAGTATAGACACAGGGAGGTGGAACTATGGCTACACCTTC CASSIDTGRWNYGYTF
TRBJ1-1 14 NA NA TRBV30 TGTGCCTGGGGGGTTGACAGGATGAACACTGAAGCTTTCTTT CAWGVDRMNTEAFF
TRBJ2-5 14 NA NA TRBV25-1 TGTGCCAGCAGTGGGGCGGGGGCCCAGGAGACCCAGTACTTC CASSGAGAQETQYF
TRBJ1-1 13 NA once TRBV19 TGTGCCAGTAGCCCGACCCCCTCGCCGGGAGCTTTCTTT CASSPTPSPGAFF
TRBJ2-2 13 NA NA TRBV6-5 TGTGCCAGCAGGACAGAGAACACCGGGGAGCTGTTTTTT CASRTENTGELFF
TRBJ1-1 16 TRBD1 NA TRBV5-1 TGCGCCAGCAGCTTGATGGGGACAGGGTCGGGCACTGAAGCTTTCTTT CASSLMGTGSGTEAFF
TRBJ2-7 13 NA NA TRBV2 TGTGCCAGCAGTGCCGGGATACGCTACGAGCAGTACTTC CASSAGIRYEQYF
TRBJ2-1 15 TRBD1 NA TRBV15 TGTGCCACCAGCAGAGATCGAGGACAGGGCTATGAGCAGTTCTTC CATSRDRGQGYEQFF
TRBJ1-6 15 TRBD1 few TRBV14 TGTGCCAGCAGCCAGCGGACAGGGAATAATTCACCCCTCCACTTT CASSQRTGNNSPLHF
TRBJ1-2 14 NA once TRBV7-9 TGTGCCAGCAGCACGAATGGGGGTGGTGAGGGCTACACCTTC CASSTNGGGEGYTF
TRBJ1-1 13 TRBD1 NA TRBV19 TGTGCCAGTAGTATTTACAGGGGTGCTGAAGCTTTCTTT CASSIYRGAEAFF
TRBJ1-1 12 NA NA TRBV18 TGTGCCAGCTCACTTGGGAGGGGGGAAGCTTTCTTT CASSLGRGEAFF
TRBJ2-5 13 NA NA TRBV24-1 TGTGCCACCAGTGAGGCAGGGGAAGAGACCCAGTACTTC CATSEAGEETQYF
TRBJ2-3 17 TRBD1 NA TRBV7-9 TGTGCCAGCAGCCTAACGGGGGCGGGACAGGGGTCCAATACGCAGTATTTT CASSLTGAGQGSNTQYF
TRBJ1-1 14 TRBD1 NA TRBV11-2 TGTGCCAGCAGCTTAGCCGTTAGTACAGGGGGAGCTTTCTTT CASSLAVSTGGAFF
TRBJ2-1 16 NA NA TRBV18 TGTGCCAGCTCACCAGCCGGACTTCTACTTTACAATGAGCAGTTCTTC CASSPAGLLLYNEQFF
TRBJ1-6 13 NA NA TRBV6-5 TGTGCCAGCAGTCGGGGGAATAATTCACCCCTCCACTTT CASSRGNNSPLHF
TRBJ1-3 16 NA NA TRBV5-1 TGCGCCAGCAGCTTGGGGAGTCCTTCCTCTGGAAACACCATATATTTT CASSLGSPSSGNTIYF
TRBJ2-7 13 NA once TRBV25-1 TGTGCCAGCAGTGACCCGGGTAGATACGAGCAGTACTTC CASSDPGRYEQYF
TRBJ2-7 12 NA NA TRBV12-3/TRBV12-4 TGTGCCAGCAGTTTAAGCCGTTGGGAGCAGTACTTC CASSLSRWEQYF
TRBJ1-2 15 TRBD1 NA TRBV4-1 TGCGCCAGCAGCCCGGCCGGGCAGGGGGCCTATGGCTACACCTTC CASSPAGQGAYGYTF
TRBJ1-4 15 NA NA TRBV19 TGTGCCAGTAGTTCGGCAAACATAAACGGGGAAAAACTGTTTTTT CASSSANINGEKLFF
TRBJ1-1 13 NA NA TRBV6-1 TGTGCCAGCAGTGAAGTAGTGGCAGCAGAAGCTTTCTTT CASSEVVAAEAFF
TRBJ1-1 13 NA NA TRBV27 TGTGCCAGTGGGCAGCGGACGAACACTGAAGCTTTCTTT CASGQRTNTEAFF
TRBJ1-3 18 TRBD1 NA TRBV7-2 TGTGCCAGCAGCTTAGGGGACAGGGGGCGCCCCACTGGAAACACCATATATTTT CASSLGDRGRPTGNTIYF
TRBJ2-7 14 TRBD1 NA TRBV5-1 TGCGCCAGCGAACCCGGGACAGGGTCCTACGAGCAGTACTTC CASEPGTGSYEQYF
TRBJ1-1 15 NA NA TRBV11-3 TGTGCCAGCAGTATGACCGGGGCCCGAGAGACTGAAGCTTTCTTT CASSMTGARETEAFF
TRBJ1-2 12 NA NA TRBV6-5 TGTGCCAGCAGTTCCAAAGACTATGGCTACACCTTC CASSSKDYGYTF
TRBJ2-7 13 NA few TRBV28 TGTGCCAGCAGTTTTGGCGGACCTCAAGGGGCGTACTTC CASSFGGPQGAYF
TRBJ1-2 16 TRBD1 NA TRBV9 TGTGCCAGCAGCCGGAGGGCCTTACAGGGGACCTATGGCTACACCTTC CASSRRALQGTYGYTF
TRBJ1-2 16 NA NA TRBV3-1/TRBV3-2 TGTGCCAGCAGCCAAGCCCGCGGGCGGCAGAACTATGGCTACACCTTC CASSQARGRQNYGYTF
TRBJ1-4 16 NA NA TRBV7-9 TGTGCCAGCAGCCCCCGGACGGCTACAACTAATGAAAAACTGTTTTTT CASSPRTATTNEKLFF
TRBJ1-2 15 NA NA TRBV25-1 TGTGCCAGCAGTGAATTTAGGGGGAACTCCTATGGCTACACCTTC CASSEFRGNSYGYTF
TRBJ2-5 10 NA NA TRBV28 TGTGCCAGCGGGGGTGGGGCCCAGTACTTC CASGGGAQYF
TRBJ1-5 16 TRBD1 NA TRBV10-2 TGCGCCAGCAGTATAACAGGGGGCGCGGGGGGCTTGTTCCAGCATTTT CASSITGGAGGLFQHF
TRBJ1-1 15 NA NA TRBV28 TGTGCCAGCAGTTTACCTACGGGGGCTGGCACTGAAGCTTTCTTT CASSLPTGAGTEAFF
TRBJ2-5 15 NA NA TRBV7-9 TGTGCCAGCAGCTTAGGGCAGGGAGAGAAAGAGACCCAGTACTTC CASSLGQGEKETQYF
TRBJ2-7 14 NA NA TRBV5-1 TGCGCCAGCAGCTTGGTCTGGACTACCAACGAGCAGTACTTC CASSLVWTTNEQYF
TRBJ1-3 13 NA NA TRBV15 TGTGCCACCAGCAGAGATCGAGAAAACACCATATATTTT CATSRDRENTIYF
TRBJ2-5 11 NA NA TRBV28 TGTGCCAGCAGTTCCCGGGACTGGAAGTACTTC CASSSRDWKYF
TRBJ2-2 16 TRBD2 once TRBV27 TGTGCCAGCAGTCCCCTGCGGGGGGGCAACACCGGGGAGCTGTTTTTT CASSPLRGGNTGELFF
TRBJ1-5 15 NA NA TRBV28 TGTGCCAGCAGTTTCACTGTATTCGGCAATCAGCCCCAGCATTTT CASSFTVFGNQPQHF
TRBJ2-5 15 NA once TRBV19 TGTGCCAGCCAGGGGCATGGCGGGCACCAAGAGACCCAGTACTTC CASQGHGGHQETQYF
TRBJ1-2 15 NA NA TRBV4-2 TGTGCCAGCAGCCAAGAACCCCGGGGCGACTATGGCTACACCTTC CASSQEPRGDYGYTF
TRBJ2-7 14 TRBD2 NA TRBV9 TGTGCCAGCAGCTTAACGGGACTACCCTACGAGCAGTACTTC CASSLTGLPYEQYF
TRBJ1-2 15 NA NA TRBV25-1 TGTGCCAGCCATGACTCTAGGCAGATTAACTATGGCTACACCTTC CASHDSRQINYGYTF